This is a list of T cell receptor beta chains from one sample in a study of early T cells in non-severe SARS-CoV-2 infection. TCRdb ran MiXCR on the 5' RACE reads and lists one entry per CDR3 protein. The sample lists 25,000 to 35,000 distinct CDR3 sequences, about 4.5% occurring once. Material: whole blood. All receptors derive from an adult who was a healthcare worker with PCR-confirmed SARS-CoV-2 infection or an uninfected control (not recorded which). Each CDR3 is given with its conserved first and last residue. The size of a clone is reported for some rows only, either as once, few or many, or as a class for expanded clones.

clone size	V gene	J gene	CDR3 protein
medium-sized	TRBV4-2	TRBJ1-5	CASSQDARAGYSNQPQHF
few	TRBV2	TRBJ1-5	CASRGQDNQPQHF
few	TRBV20-1	TRBJ2-7	CSASSLAGSYEQYF
NA	TRBV3-1	TRBJ2-5	CASSPMPGLAGAETQYF
many	TRBV5-1	TRBJ2-1	CASSLLAGSYNEQFF
many	TRBV3-1	TRBJ2-5	CASSQDSPGGGQETQYF
many	TRBV20-1	TRBJ1-4	CSAIQETRGLREKLFF
many	TRBV29-1	TRBJ2-2	CSVEGLAGRINTGELFF
NA	TRBV7-2	TRBJ2-1	CASSLGGLRYNEQFF
few	TRBV20-1	TRBJ2-2	CSGTRYTGELFF
many	TRBV18	TRBJ1-1	CASSPARDSNTEAFF
many	TRBV5-4	TRBJ2-1	CASSQGNNEQFF
many	TRBV20-1	TRBJ2-7	CSAPNPSSYEQYF
many	TRBV7-6	TRBJ2-3	CASSLSADTQYF
many	TRBV7-9	TRBJ1-4	CASSAEGGLTNEKLFF
few	TRBV20-1	TRBJ2-5	CSARDYRLAGTFRETQYF
few	TRBV2	TRBJ2-1	CASSVASGGGEQFF
NA	TRBV29-1	TRBJ1-4	CSVEVPGQGNEKLFF
many	TRBV4-3	TRBJ2-3	CASSQEYSGGRTDTQYF
few	TRBV4-3	TRBJ2-5	CASSQDRGPQETQYF
many	TRBV2	TRBJ1-6	CASGTGNSPLHF
NA	TRBV10-3	TRBJ1-1	CAISDPPDRMNTEAFF
many	TRBV10-1	TRBJ2-5	CASSEGQGGETQYF
few	TRBV7-9	TRBJ2-1	CASIRTIGQFF
few	TRBV7-7	TRBJ2-5	CASSPEGGHQETQYF
many	TRBV7-2	TRBJ2-5	CASSLLGGQETQYF
few	TRBV5-1	TRBJ2-2	CASSLLASTGELFF
NA	TRBV23-1	TRBJ1-3	CASSHGTGAGNTIYF
NA	TRBV5-8	TRBJ2-3	CASSLSGPDTQYF
NA	TRBV7-2	TRBJ1-2	CASRLSERQGDANYGYTF
few	TRBV28	TRBJ2-7	CASSSGQIGSYEQYF
NA	TRBV12-3/TRBV12-4	TRBJ2-5	CASSLLGQVIQETQYF
many	TRBV10-3	TRBJ1-5	CAISEERQPQHF
many	TRBV20-1	TRBJ2-3	CSARAGGGATDTQYF
many	TRBV4-1	TRBJ2-3	CASSQDKRGPTDTQYF
NA	TRBV28	TRBJ1-1	CASTRQGAKTEAFF
NA	TRBV19	TRBJ1-2	CASSMMRQIYGGYGYTF
NA	TRBV20-1	TRBJ2-7	CSVTPRSGSYEQYF